Reported below is one TCR beta chain. The antigen remains undetermined. The sample originates from a study of T cell clonotyping in hematopoietic cell transplantation. Findings and caveats of the study: CD4 and CD8 repertoire contributions could not be separated without sorting. After transplant, recipient diversity fell while pathologically expanded clonotypes grew through day 180.

Samples: about 28 days before transplant, then days 30, 100 and 180 after. Using immunoSEQ multiplex PCR, the repertoire was profiled, and TCRdb retains in-frame clones only, with some absent. The table shows 5,500 to 7,000 clones, with roughly 93% occurring only once. The CDR3 covers 13 residues. The germline V gene has CDR1 GTSNPN and CDR2 SVGIG (reference sequence). V was cut by 3 bases and J by 7 bases, with 10 bases left in between. Sequencing used peripheral blood mononuclear cells, obtained 100 days after allogeneic stem cell transplant. The sequence derives from a female patient between 50 and 59 years old who had an allogeneic stem cell transplant from a related donor, so the T cells may come from the graft donor. Some clones in this sample may be carry-over from other donors' samples. The chain carries TRBV30 and TRBJ1-6; D uncertain. The CDR3 nucleotides read TGTGCCTGGAGGCGTCAGCCAAATTCACCCCTCCACTTT. Amino acid sequence: CAWRRQPNSPLHF.